The 15 T cell receptor beta chains reported below all come from one sample, sequenced in a study of T cells in narcolepsy. The data were produced by immunoSEQ multiplex PCR, yet TCRdb's version contains in-frame clones alone and is incomplete. The sample has some 24,000 clones, around 85% seen once. Source material: CD45RA- memory CD4+ T cells from PBMCs. The receptors were sampled from a human donor with narcolepsy.

The rearrangement links TRBV28 to TRBJ1-4; weak D call: TRBD1 (5 bases). CDR1 is MDHEN and CDR2 is SYDVKM in the germline V gene. This CDR3 spans 19 amino acids. Trimming removed 4 bases at V and 0 bases at J, with 21 bases between. CDR3 nucleotide sequence: TGTGCCAGCAGTTCAGCCCCAGGCGGGGCCACTGCAACTAATGAAAAACTGTTTTTT. Residues: CASSSAPGGATATNEKLFF.

The DNA for the CDR3 is TGTGCCAGCAGTTTACCGACAGGGTCCAGGCCCCAGCATTTT. Translation: CASSLPTGSRPQHF. The chain combines TRBV28 with TRBJ1-5; TRBD1 matches at 7 bases. The V segment lost 2 bases and the J segment 9 bases; nucleotides outside the gene matches: 7. The CDR3 is 14 amino acids. From germline, CDR1 is MDHEN and CDR2 SYDVKM. Full variable domain (missing parts from reference TRBV28 and TRBJ1-5): DVKVTQSSRYLVKRTGEKVFLECVQDMDHENMFWYRQDPGLGLRLIYFSYDVKMKEKGDIPEGYSVSREKKERFSLILESASTNQTSMYLCASSLPTGSRPQHFGDGTRLSIL.

In its sample, this clone was seen once. The chain is built from TRBV15 and TRBJ2-5, with a tentative D call TRBD1 (5 bases). The V and J ends lost 0 bases and 5 bases respectively, with 7 bases between them. CDR1 LNHNV and CDR2 YYDKDF come from the germline V gene (reference sequence). CDR3 length: 13 residues. The CDR3: CATSRDPGETQYF. CDR3 DNA: TGTGCCACCAGCAGAGACCCAGGGGAGACCCAGTACTTC.

This clone occurred a few times. The chain employs TRBV13 and TRBJ1-3, with D uncertain. This CDR3 has 17 amino acids. V lost 1 base, J lost 0 bases, and 13 bases lay in between. CDR1 PRHDT and CDR2 FYEKMQ come from the germline V gene (reference sequence). CDR3 nucleotides: TGTGCCAGCAGCTTAGCCCCATCTCGGTACTCTGGAAACACCATATATTTT. Translating gives CASSLAPSRYSGNTIYF.

The gene calls are TRBV7-2 and TRBJ2-7, with TRBD2 matching 10 bases. CDR3 length equals 15 residues. Germline-derived CDR1 and CDR2 are SGHTA and FQGNSA. Trimming removed 4 bases from V and 4 bases from J; junction bases left unmatched: 7. CDR3 amino acids: CASSSVRTSGYEQYF. As DNA, the CDR3 is TGTGCCAGCAGCTCGGTGAGGACTAGCGGTTACGAGCAGTACTTC.

The rearrangement joins TRBV7-3 to TRBJ2-1; 7 nucleotides match TRBD2. CDR1 is SGHTA and CDR2 is FQGTGA in the germline V gene. The CDR3 has 16 amino acids. J was trimmed by 0 bases and V by 5 bases; bases with no gene match: 7. The chain's CDR3 is CASSTIAGGSYNEQFF. The CDR3 DNA follows: TGTGCCAGCAGCACGATAGCGGGTGGCTCCTACAATGAGCAGTTCTTC.

V and J are TRBV11-3 and TRBJ2-2; a weak D match, TRBD2 (6 bases). The germline V gene encodes CDR1 SGHNT and CDR2 YENEEA. Trimming took off 5 bases at V and 6 bases at J, with 13 bases between the two ends. CDR3 length: 14 residues. The CDR3 spells CASSQGWGAGELFF. Written as DNA, the CDR3 is TGTGCCAGCAGCCAGGGATGGGGGGCCGGGGAGCTGTTTTTT.

The chain has TRBV15 and TRBJ2-5; the D gene is possibly TRBD2 (6 bases). V was trimmed by 0 bases and J by 2 bases, leaving 13 bases between them. The CDR3 runs 16 residues. Germline CDR1 and CDR2: LNHNV and YYDKDF (reference sequence). The CDR3, as DNA: TGTGCCACCAGCAGAGATGGGGGGAGGTTTCAAGAGACCCAGTACTTC. It codes for CATSRDGGRFQETQYF. Full variable domain (outside the CDR3, taken from reference TRBV15 and TRBJ2-5): DAMVIQNPRYQVTQFGKPVTLSCSQTLNHNVMYWYQQKSSQAPKLLFHYYDKDFNNEADTPDNFQSRRPNTSFCFLDIRSPGLGDTAMYLCATSRDGGRFQETQYFGPGTRLLVL.

The CDR3 sequence: CASSPGGVYNEQFF. The CDR3 nucleotides are TGTGCCAGCAGCCCGGGTGGCGTTTACAATGAGCAGTTCTTC. The V and J genes are TRBV9 and TRBJ2-1; D gene unclear. Trimming took 4 bases from V and 4 from J, leaving 12 bases between them. Germline V CDR1 and CDR2: SGDLS, YYNGEE. The CDR3 contains 14 residues.

V usage is TRBV5-1 and J usage is TRBJ2-5; TRBD2 is a possible D gene (5 bases). In germline, CDR1 is SGHRS, CDR2 YFSETQ. The V and J ends lost 0 bases and 3 bases respectively, with 9 bases between them. The CDR3 runs to 14 residues. CDR3 sequence: CASSLGWREETQYF. The DNA for the CDR3 is TGCGCCAGCAGCTTGGGTTGGCGGGAAGAGACCCAGTACTTC.

The chain combines TRBV28 with TRBJ1-2; D gene unclear. Trimming cost V 5 bases and J 4 bases, with 8 bases left between them. Germline-derived CDR1 and CDR2 are MDHEN and SYDVKM. The CDR3 spans 12 residues. CDR3 coding DNA: TGTGCCAGCAGTCCCCAGGCCTATGGCTACACCTTC. Translating it yields CASSPQAYGYTF.

The V and J genes are TRBV29-1 and TRBJ2-1; the D gene is possibly TRBD2 (6 bases). The germline V gene has CDR1 SQVTM and CDR2 ANQGSEA. With 0 bases removed from V and 12 bases from J, the gap between germline ends came to 9 bases. There are 11 residues in the CDR3. The CDR3 sequence is CSVEEGDLQFF. The CDR3, as DNA: TGCAGCGTTGAAGAAGGGGACTTGCAGTTCTTC.

The chain recombines TRBV28 with TRBJ2-3; TRBD2 agrees at 7 bases. CDR3 length equals 15 residues. Germline-derived CDR1 and CDR2 are MDHEN and SYDVKM. V dropped 4 bases and J dropped 5; count of bases not matched to a gene: 9. In DNA form, the CDR3 reads TGTGCCAGCAGTTCCCTCGGCGGGAGTGGAGATACGCAGTATTTT. Protein: CASSSLGGSGDTQYF.

This chain uses TRBV10-3 with TRBJ2-7; 8 bases align to TRBD1. Germline V gene sequence: CDR1 ENHRY, CDR2 SYGVKD. This CDR3 region has 14 residues. V dropped 4 bases and J dropped 5; count of bases not matched to a gene: 7. CDR3 sequence (DNA): TGTGCCATCAGTGCCGGGGACAGGTCCCACGAGCAGTACTTC. It is translated as CAISAGDRSHEQYF.

This clone was counted a single time. The V gene is TRBV19, the J gene TRBJ2-1; the D gene is possibly TRBD2 (5 bases). The CDR3 contains 12 residues. CDR1 LNHDA and CDR2 SQIVND come from the germline V gene (reference sequence). The V and J ends lost 6 bases and 7 bases respectively, with 10 bases between them. The CDR3 here is CASSERENEQFF. The CDR3, as DNA: TGTGCCAGTAGCGAACGGGAAAATGAGCAGTTCTTC. The entire variable domain, with the rest obtained from reference TRBV19 and TRBJ2-1, is as follows: DGGITQSPKYLFRKEGQNVTLSCEQNLNHDAMYWYRQDPGQGLRLIYYSQIVNDFQKGDIAEGYSVSREKKESFPLTVTSAQKNPTAFYLCASSERENEQFFGPGTRLTVL.